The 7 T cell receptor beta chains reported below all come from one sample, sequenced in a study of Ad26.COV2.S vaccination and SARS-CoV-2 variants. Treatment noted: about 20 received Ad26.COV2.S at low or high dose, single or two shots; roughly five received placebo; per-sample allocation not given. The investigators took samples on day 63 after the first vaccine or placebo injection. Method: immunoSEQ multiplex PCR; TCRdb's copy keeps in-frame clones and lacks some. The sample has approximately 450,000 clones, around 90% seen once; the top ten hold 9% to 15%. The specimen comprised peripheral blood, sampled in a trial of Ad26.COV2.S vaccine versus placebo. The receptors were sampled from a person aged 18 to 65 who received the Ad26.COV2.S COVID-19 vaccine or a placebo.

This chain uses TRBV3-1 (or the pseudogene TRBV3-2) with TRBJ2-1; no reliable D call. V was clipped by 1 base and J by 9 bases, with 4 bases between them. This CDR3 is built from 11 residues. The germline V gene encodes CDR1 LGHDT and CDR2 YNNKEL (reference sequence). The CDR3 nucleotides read TGTGCCAGCAGCCAAGCGGGTGAGCAGTTCTTC. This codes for CASSQAGEQFF.

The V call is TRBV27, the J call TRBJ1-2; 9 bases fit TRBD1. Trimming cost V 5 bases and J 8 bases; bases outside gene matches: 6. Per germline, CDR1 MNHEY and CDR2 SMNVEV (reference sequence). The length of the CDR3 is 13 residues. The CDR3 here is CASSAGTGRGYTF. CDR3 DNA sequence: TGTGCCAGCAGTGCCGGGACAGGGCGCGGCTACACCTTC.

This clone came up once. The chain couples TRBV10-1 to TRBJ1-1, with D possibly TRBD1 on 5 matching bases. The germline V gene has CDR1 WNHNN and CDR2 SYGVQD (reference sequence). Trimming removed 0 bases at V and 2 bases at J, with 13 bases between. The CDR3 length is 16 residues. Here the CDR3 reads CASSESNGTVNTEAFF. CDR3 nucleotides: TGCGCCAGCAGTGAGTCGAATGGGACGGTAAACACTGAAGCTTTCTTT.

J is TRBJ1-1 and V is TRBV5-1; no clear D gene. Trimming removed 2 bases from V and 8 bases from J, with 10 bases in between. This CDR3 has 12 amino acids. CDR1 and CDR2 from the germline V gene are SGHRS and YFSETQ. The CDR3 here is CASSLLGVEAFF. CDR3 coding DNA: TGCGCCAGCAGCTTACTCGGTGTGGAAGCTTTCTTT.

The CDR3 sequence: CASSLWRSGAPGEQYF. CDR3 coding DNA: TGTGCCAGCAGTTTATGGCGGTCAGGGGCCCCGGGTGAGCAGTACTTC. J is TRBJ2-7 and V is TRBV28; D may be TRBD1 (6 bases). Germline V CDR1 and CDR2: MDHEN, SYDVKM. CDR3 length: 16 amino acids. Trimming removed 0 bases at V and 7 bases at J, with 19 bases between.

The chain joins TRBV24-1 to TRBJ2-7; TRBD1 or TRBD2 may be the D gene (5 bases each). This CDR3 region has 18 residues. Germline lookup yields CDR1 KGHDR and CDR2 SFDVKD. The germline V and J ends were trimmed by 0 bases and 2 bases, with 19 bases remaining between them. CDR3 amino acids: CATSDLRGDSLRTYEQYF. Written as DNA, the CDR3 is TGTGCCACCAGTGATTTGCGGGGTGACAGCCTAAGAACCTACGAGCAGTACTTC.

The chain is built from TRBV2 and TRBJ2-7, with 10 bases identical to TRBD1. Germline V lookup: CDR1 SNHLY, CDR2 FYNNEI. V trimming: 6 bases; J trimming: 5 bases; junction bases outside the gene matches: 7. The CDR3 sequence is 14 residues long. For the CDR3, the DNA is TGTGCCAGCAGATCCGACAGGGGGCAGGACGAGCAGTACTTC. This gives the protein CASRSDRGQDEQYF.